This record concerns one T cell receptor beta chain sequence. Its target is not known. This record belongs to a study of CD8 T cells in ankylosing spondylitis. Study-wide results and limits: Reports say disease-linked clones showed up significantly more in matched ankylosing spondylitis synovial fluid.

V gave up 2 bases and J gave up 2 bases, with 4 bases separating them. Looked up from germline, CDR1 is MNHNS and CDR2 is SASEGT. This CDR3 has 12 amino acids. In TCRdb, the 5' RACE reads were re-called with MiXCR into one record per CDR3 protein. The sample holds some 250,000 distinct CDR3 sequences, 20% to 30% seen once. V and J are TRBV6-1 and TRBJ2-7, with D unresolved. The clonotype was recovered from a male donor with ankylosing spondylitis or in good health (not recorded which). Sequenced input: blood, either unsorted or a sorted T cell fraction (not recorded which). The CDR3: CASSETTYEQYF. In nucleotides, the CDR3 is TGTGCCAGCAGTGAAACGACCTACGAGCAGTACTTC.